The 16 T cell receptor beta chains listed next were all sequenced from one sample in a study of cytomegalovirus exposure and HLA in healthy donors. PCR used 60 Vbeta primers and 13 Jbeta primers. Here immunoSEQ multiplex PCR was the method, and the copy in TCRdb shows in-frame clones only, minus some. The profile shows over 130,000 clones, more than 75% of them singletons. The source material was PBMCs. The receptors shown here come from a man between 35 and 55 years old in good health and CMV-seronegative.

The chain couples TRBV5-1 to TRBJ2-1; 10 bases fit TRBD2. Germline trimming cut 2 bases from V and 7 bases from J; bases unmatched to any gene: 9. CDR1 SGHRS and CDR2 YFSETQ come from the germline V gene. The CDR3 consists of 16 residues. The CDR3 DNA reads TGCGCCAGCAGCTTAGTAGCTAGCGGGAGCTTTAATGAGCAGTTCTTC. Its translation: CASSLVASGSFNEQFF. Full variable domain (outside the CDR3, taken from reference TRBV5-1 and TRBJ2-1): KAGVTQTPRYLIKTRGQQVTLSCSPISGHRSVSWYQQTPGQGLQFLFEYFSETQRNKGNFPGRFSGRQFSNSRSEMNVSTLELGDSALYLCASSLVASGSFNEQFFGPGTRLTVL.

J is TRBJ2-3 and V is TRBV11-3; no clear D. Germline CDR1 and CDR2: SGHNT and YENEEA. This CDR3 has 12 residues. Trimming took off 0 bases at V and 6 bases at J, with 4 bases between the two ends. The CDR3 loop is CASSLDGDTQYF. The CDR3 bases are TGTGCCAGCAGCTTAGACGGGGATACGCAGTATTTT.

The rearrangement links TRBV18 to TRBJ2-5; 7 bases fit TRBD1. V lost 1 base to trimming and J lost 11 bases; unmatched junction nucleotides: 13. This CDR3 comprises 15 residues. Germline CDR1 reads KGHSH; CDR2 reads LQKENI. The CDR3 loop reads CASSPQTGISGEQYF. CDR3 DNA sequence: TGTGCCAGCTCACCACAGACAGGGATATCGGGTGAGCAGTACTTC.

J is TRBJ2-1 and V is TRBV5-1, with TRBD1 matching 12 bases. The CDR3 consists of 18 residues. With 0 bases clipped from V and 7 bases from J, the junction kept 11 bases outside the gene matches. Germline V gene data show CDR1 as SGHRS and CDR2 as YFSETQ. As DNA, the CDR3 is TGCGCCAGCAGCTTGGTGGGACAGGGGGCGCGATCTATGAATGAGCAGTTCTTC. It yields the protein CASSLVGQGARSMNEQFF.

This clone was observed a handful of times. The chain combines TRBV5-1 with TRBJ2-3; D remains ambiguous. Germline assignment: CDR1 SGHRS and CDR2 YFSETQ. Trimming stripped 0 bases from V and 2 bases from J, with 4 bases between. This CDR3 is built from 13 residues. CDR3 protein: CASSLAPTDTQYF. The CDR3, as DNA: TGCGCCAGCAGCTTGGCTCCCACAGATACGCAGTATTTT. The whole variable domain, filled in from reference TRBV5-1 and TRBJ2-3, reads KAGVTQTPRYLIKTRGQQVTLSCSPISGHRSVSWYQQTPGQGLQFLFEYFSETQRNKGNFPGRFSGRQFSNSRSEMNVSTLELGDSALYLCASSLAPTDTQYFGPGTRLTVL.

The genes are TRBV2 and TRBJ2-3, with 9 bases matching TRBD2. CDR1 SNHLY and CDR2 FYNNEI come from the germline V gene. The CDR3 is 16 amino acids. J lost 1 base, V lost 6 bases, and 8 bases had no gene match. CDR3 in amino acids: CASRLRSSGGTDTQYF. In DNA, the CDR3 is TGTGCCAGCAGACTTCGCTCTAGCGGGGGCACAGATACGCAGTATTTT. The variable domain in full, completed from reference TRBV2 and TRBJ2-3, reads EPEVTQTPSHQVTQMGQEVILRCVPISNHLYFYWYRQILGQKVEFLVSFYNNEISEKSEIFDDQFSVERPDGSNFTLKIRSTKLEDSAMYFCASRLRSSGGTDTQYFGPGTRLTVL.

This chain uses TRBV10-3 with TRBJ2-3; 11 bases match TRBD2. This CDR3 contains 20 residues. After removal of 0 bases from V and 4 bases from J, the junction contained 15 bases not matched to a gene. CDR1 and CDR2 from the germline V gene are ENHRY and SYGVKD. CDR3 sequence reads: CAISESGLNSGGAEADTQYF. The DNA of the CDR3 is TGTGCCATCAGTGAGTCAGGCCTAAATAGCGGGGGGGCCGAAGCAGATACGCAGTATTTT.

The DNA for the CDR3 is TGCAGCGTTCTCGGACTAGCGGGAGCCTACGAGCAGTACTTC. Amino acids: CSVLGLAGAYEQYF. The chain carries TRBV29-1 and TRBJ2-7, with 13 bases that match TRBD2. This CDR3 contains 14 residues. The germline V gene encodes CDR1 SQVTM and CDR2 ANQGSEA. V dropped 5 bases and J dropped 2; count of bases not matched to a gene: 3.

The sample holds one count of this clone. The rearrangement uses TRBV6-5 and TRBJ2-5; 7 bases align to TRBD2. V gave up 3 bases and J gave up 4 bases; unmatched junction bases: 8. Germline loops: CDR1 MNHEY, CDR2 SVGAGI. This CDR3 region has 15 residues. CDR3 coding DNA: TGTGCCAGCAGTTATTCGGGGGGTCGGCCAGAGACCCAGTACTTC. Translated, it gives CASSYSGGRPETQYF.

The chain is built from TRBV19 and TRBJ1-4; TRBD1 matches 7 bases. Per the germline V gene, CDR1 is LNHDA and CDR2 is SQIVND (reference sequence). This CDR3 spans 13 amino acids. Trimming at V came to 10 bases and at J to 7 bases, leaving 9 bases not matched to a gene. Here the CDR3 reads CATSGTDLEKLFF. In nucleotides, the CDR3 is TGTGCCACCTCCGGGACAGATCTTGAAAAACTGTTTTTT.

V and J are TRBV5-4 and TRBJ2-5, with a tentative D call TRBD2 (6 bases). The CDR3 extends over 16 amino acids. From germline, CDR1 is SGHNT and CDR2 YYREEE (reference sequence). V lost 0 bases, J lost 5 bases, and 17 bases lay in between. The CDR3 spells CASSLATGVVGETQYF. Here the CDR3 DNA reads TGTGCCAGCAGCTTGGCTACGGGGGTCGTAGGGGAGACCCAGTACTTC.

The chain is built from TRBV19 and TRBJ2-1; D may be TRBD2 (5 bases). There are 12 residues in the CDR3. Per germline, CDR1 LNHDA and CDR2 SQIVND (reference sequence). The V and J ends lost 10 bases and 5 bases respectively, with 12 bases between them. CDR3 sequence (DNA): TGTGCCACTGAGTACGGGAACAATGAGCAGTTCTTC. It specifies CATEYGNNEQFF.

The chain recombines TRBV7-7 with TRBJ2-5; TRBD2 matches at 13 bases. This CDR3 has 16 residues. The germline CDR1 and CDR2 sequences are SSHAT and FNYEAQ (reference sequence). Trimming removed 5 bases from V and 0 bases from J; junction bases left unmatched: 3. This CDR3 is CASSQGLAGNQETQYF. CDR3 nucleotide sequence: TGTGCCAGCAGCCAGGGACTAGCGGGGAACCAAGAGACCCAGTACTTC. The full variable domain, rest sourced from reference TRBV7-7 and TRBJ2-5, is GAGVSQSPRYKVTKRGQDVTLRCDPISSHATLYWYQQALGQGPEFLTYFNYEAQPDKSGLPSDRFSAERPEGSISTLTIQRTEQRDSAMYRCASSQGLAGNQETQYFGPGTRLLVL.

With regard to this clone: Other nucleotide sequences from this sample produce the same CDR3. The chain links TRBV11-3 to TRBJ2-2; D remains unclear. The CDR3 contains 12 residues. The V end lost 5 bases, the J end lost 5 bases, and 6 bases lay between the germline ends. Per the germline V gene, CDR1 is SGHNT and CDR2 is YENEEA. Here the CDR3 reads CASSPGTGELFF. In DNA, the CDR3 is TGTGCCAGCAGCCCAGGAACCGGGGAGCTGTTTTTT.

The chain couples TRBV2 to TRBJ2-7; D might be TRBD1 (6 bases). Trimming removed 4 bases at V and 5 bases at J, with 12 bases between. The CDR3 covers 13 residues. CDR1 is SNHLY, CDR2 FYNNEI, per germline. The CDR3 here is CASSGTDTDEQYF. The CDR3 DNA follows: TGTGCCAGCAGTGGGACAGATACCGACGAGCAGTACTTC.

The chain links TRBV28 to TRBJ2-2; 13 bases match TRBD2. The CDR3 is 16 amino acids. The germline V gene has CDR1 MDHEN and CDR2 SYDVKM. V lost 3 bases to trimming and J lost 4 bases; unmatched junction nucleotides: 2. The CDR3 DNA reads TGTGCCAGCAGTTTGGGACTAGCGGGACTCACCGGGGAGCTGTTTTTT. As protein: CASSLGLAGLTGELFF.